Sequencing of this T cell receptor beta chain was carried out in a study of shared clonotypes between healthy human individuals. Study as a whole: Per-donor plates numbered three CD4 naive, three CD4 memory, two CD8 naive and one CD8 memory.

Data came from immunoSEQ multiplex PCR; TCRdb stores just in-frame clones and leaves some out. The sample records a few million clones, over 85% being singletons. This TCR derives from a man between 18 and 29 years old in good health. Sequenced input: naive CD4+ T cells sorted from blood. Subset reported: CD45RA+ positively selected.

This CDR3 reads CASSYPPGSTSSDTQYF. CDR3 sequence (DNA): TGTGCCAGCAGCTACCCCCCGGGATCCACATCCTCAGATACGCAGTATTTT. This chain connects TRBV5-5 to TRBJ2-3, with D possibly TRBD2 on 5 matching bases. This CDR3 region has 17 residues. V dropped 3 bases and J dropped 4 bases, with 21 bases sitting between them. Germline CDR1 and CDR2: SGHKS and YYEKEE (reference sequence).